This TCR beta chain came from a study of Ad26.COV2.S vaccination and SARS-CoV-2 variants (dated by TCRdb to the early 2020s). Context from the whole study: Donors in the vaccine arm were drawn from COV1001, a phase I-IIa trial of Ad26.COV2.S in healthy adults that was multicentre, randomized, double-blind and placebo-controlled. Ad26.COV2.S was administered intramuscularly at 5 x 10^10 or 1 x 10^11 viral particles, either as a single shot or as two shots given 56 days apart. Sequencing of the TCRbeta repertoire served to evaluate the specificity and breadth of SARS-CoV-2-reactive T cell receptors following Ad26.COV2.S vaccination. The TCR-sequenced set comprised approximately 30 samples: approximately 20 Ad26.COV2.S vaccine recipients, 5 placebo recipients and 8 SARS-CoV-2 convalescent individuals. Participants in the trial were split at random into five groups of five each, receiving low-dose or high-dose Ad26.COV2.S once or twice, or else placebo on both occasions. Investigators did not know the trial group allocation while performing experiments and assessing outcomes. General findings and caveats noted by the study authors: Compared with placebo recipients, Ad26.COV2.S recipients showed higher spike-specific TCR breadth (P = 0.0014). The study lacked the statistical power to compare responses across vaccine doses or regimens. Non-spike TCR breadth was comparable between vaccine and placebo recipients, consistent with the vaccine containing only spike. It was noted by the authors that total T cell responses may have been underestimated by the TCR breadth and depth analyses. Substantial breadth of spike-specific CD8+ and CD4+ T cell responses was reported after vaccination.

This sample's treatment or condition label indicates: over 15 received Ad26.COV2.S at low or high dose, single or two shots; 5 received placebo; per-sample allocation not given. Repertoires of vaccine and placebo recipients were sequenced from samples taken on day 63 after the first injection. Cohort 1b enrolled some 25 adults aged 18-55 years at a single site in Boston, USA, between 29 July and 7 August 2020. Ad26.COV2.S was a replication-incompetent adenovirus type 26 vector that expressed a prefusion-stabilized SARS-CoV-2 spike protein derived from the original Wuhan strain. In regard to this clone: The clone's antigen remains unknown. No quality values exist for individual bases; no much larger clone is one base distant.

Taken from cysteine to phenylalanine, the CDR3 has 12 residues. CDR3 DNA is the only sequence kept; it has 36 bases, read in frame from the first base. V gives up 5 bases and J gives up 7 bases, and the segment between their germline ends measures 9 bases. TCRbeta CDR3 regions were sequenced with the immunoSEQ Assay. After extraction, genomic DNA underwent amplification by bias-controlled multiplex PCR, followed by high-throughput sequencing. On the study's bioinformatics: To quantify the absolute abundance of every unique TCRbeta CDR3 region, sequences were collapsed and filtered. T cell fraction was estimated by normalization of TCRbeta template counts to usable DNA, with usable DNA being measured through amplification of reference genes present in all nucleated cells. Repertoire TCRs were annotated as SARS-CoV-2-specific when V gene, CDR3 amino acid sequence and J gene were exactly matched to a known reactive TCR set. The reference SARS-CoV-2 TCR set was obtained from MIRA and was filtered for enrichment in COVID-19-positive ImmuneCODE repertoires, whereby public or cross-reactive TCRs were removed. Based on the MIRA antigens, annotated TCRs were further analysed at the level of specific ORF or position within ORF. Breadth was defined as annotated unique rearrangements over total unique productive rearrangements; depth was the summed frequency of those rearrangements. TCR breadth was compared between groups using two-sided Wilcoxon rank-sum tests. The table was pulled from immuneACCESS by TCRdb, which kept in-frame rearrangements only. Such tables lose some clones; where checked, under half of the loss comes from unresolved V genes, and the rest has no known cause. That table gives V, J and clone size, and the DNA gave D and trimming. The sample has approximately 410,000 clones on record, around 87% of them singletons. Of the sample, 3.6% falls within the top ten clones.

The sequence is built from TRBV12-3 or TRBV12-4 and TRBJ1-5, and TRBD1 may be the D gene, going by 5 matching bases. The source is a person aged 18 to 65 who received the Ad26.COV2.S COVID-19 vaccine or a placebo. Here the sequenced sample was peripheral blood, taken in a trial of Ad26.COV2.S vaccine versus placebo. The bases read TGTGCCAGCAGTCTCAGGGTGCAGCCCCAGCATTTT. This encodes CASSLRVQPQHF.